A selection of T cell receptor beta chains follows, all from one sample in a study of T cells expressing NK-cell markers. TCRdb re-called the 5' RACE reads and shows each CDR3 protein once, DNA omitted. The sample is made up of approximately 15,000 distinct CDR3 sequences, and the top ten hold 50% to 75% of it. The sample was blood T cells: a sorted CD56 or NKG2C T cell subset, CD4+ or CD8+ T cells, or bulk PBMC T cells (not recorded which). Source of these receptors: a man between 18 and 69 years old in good health. CDR3s include the opening cysteine and the closing phenylalanine or tryptophan. Clone size is given for some rows only: seen once, a few or many times, or a class if the clone is expanded.

V gene	J gene	clone size	CDR3 protein
TRBV20-1	TRBJ2-1	.	CSARLDTAYSYNEQFF
TRBV5-5	TRBJ2-1	.	CASSLWASVRNEQFF
TRBV7-8	TRBJ2-7	medium-sized	CASSSPRDRDDEQYF
TRBV10-3	TRBJ2-7	.	CAISESGRRLGHEQYF
TRBV12-3/TRBV12-4	TRBJ1-5	.	CASSLASGGPQPQHF
TRBV12-3/TRBV12-4	TRBJ2-7	.	CASSFSAGAYEQYF
TRBV20-1	TRBJ1-2	.	CSAREKGHYGYTF
TRBV7-2	TRBJ2-3	.	CASARGGRTDTQYF
TRBV6-2/TRBV6-3	TRBJ2-3	.	CASSGRDYSFTDTQYF
TRBV24-1	TRBJ1-2	.	CATSDLHDYGYTF
TRBV4-3	TRBJ2-3	.	CASSQDFTGGQPRQYF
TRBV12-3/TRBV12-4	TRBJ2-7	medium-sized	CASRGQGAGYEQYF
TRBV21-1	TRBJ1-5	.	CASSKHGGYNQPQHF